Listed below are T cell receptor beta chains from one sample, sequenced in a study of cytomegalovirus exposure and HLA in healthy donors. Using immunoSEQ multiplex PCR, the repertoire was profiled, and TCRdb retains in-frame clones only, with some absent. The sample consists of over 150,000 clones, 70% to 85% of them appearing once. The sequencing input was PBMCs. The origin of the receptors is a woman aged 25 to 39 in good health and CMV-seropositive. The CDR3 runs from the conserved cysteine through the conserved F or W. A D gene is named only where the DNA matches it firmly. Size is stated for part of the rows, as once, few or many counts, or as a class when the clone is expanded.

D: TRBD1
V: TRBV11-3
size: .
J: TRBJ1-1
CDR3: CASSPDRGTEAFF
DNA: TGTGCCAGCAGCCCGGACAGGGGCACTGAAGCTTTCTTT

D: TRBD2
V: TRBV5-1
size: .
J: TRBJ2-1
CDR3: CASSSRTSGSTVDNEQFF
DNA: TGCGCCAGCAGCTCTCGGACTAGCGGGAGTACAGTCGACAATGAGCAGTTCTTC

D: .
V: TRBV5-1
size: .
J: TRBJ2-6
CDR3: CASSLAPSSGANVLTF
DNA: TGCGCCAGCAGCTTGGCCCCTTCCTCTGGGGCCAACGTCCTGACTTTC

D: TRBD1
V: TRBV7-7
size: .
J: TRBJ2-3
CDR3: CASSPRQGSDTQYF
DNA: TGTGCTAGCAGCCCTAGACAGGGGAGCGATACGCAGTATTTT

D: TRBD2
V: TRBV6-1
size: .
J: TRBJ2-2
CDR3: CASSEIIAGDTGELFF
DNA: TGTGCCAGCAGTGAAATCATAGCGGGAGATACCGGGGAGCTGTTTTTT

D: TRBD1
V: TRBV5-1
size: .
J: TRBJ2-3
CDR3: CASSLGQGDVVTQYF
DNA: TGCGCCAGCAGCCTAGGACAGGGGGACGTTGTTACGCAGTATTTT

D: .
V: TRBV29-1
size: .
J: TRBJ2-1
CDR3: CSVEDFRGSRQFF
DNA: TGCAGCGTTGAAGATTTCAGGGGAAGTCGGCAGTTCTTC

D: .
V: TRBV7-9
size: .
J: TRBJ2-5
CDR3: CASSLGATAKETQYF
DNA: TGTGCCAGCAGCTTAGGCGCGACAGCAAAAGAGACCCAGTACTTC

D: TRBD2
V: TRBV28
size: .
J: TRBJ2-7
CDR3: CASSLGGPGEQYF
DNA: TGTGCCAGCAGTTTGGGAGGGCCCGGCGAGCAGTACTTC

D: .
V: TRBV29-1
size: .
J: TRBJ2-5
CDR3: CSVVAGEETQYF
DNA: TGCAGCGTTGTCGCAGGGGAAGAGACCCAGTACTTC

D: TRBD2
V: TRBV10-1
size: .
J: TRBJ2-5
CDR3: CASSEVSGRTTETQYF
DNA: TGCGCCAGCAGTGAAGTAAGCGGGAGGACCACAGAGACCCAGTACTTC

D: TRBD2
V: TRBV6-4
size: .
J: TRBJ2-3
CDR3: CASSDPSGSTDTQYF
DNA: TGTGCCAGCAGTGATCCTAGCGGGAGCACAGATACGCAGTATTTT

D: .
V: TRBV29-1
size: once
J: TRBJ1-3
CDR3: CSVETVRNTIYF
DNA: TGCAGCGTTGAGACAGTAAGAAACACCATATATTTT

D: .
V: TRBV5-6
size: .
J: TRBJ2-1
CDR3: CASSFFYEQFF
DNA: TGTGCCAGCAGCTTTTTCTATGAGCAGTTCTTC

D: TRBD1
V: TRBV29-1
size: .
J: TRBJ1-4
CDR3: CSVDTGTGKYNEKLFF
DNA: TGCAGCGTCGACACCGGGACAGGGAAATATAATGAAAAACTGTTTTTT

D: .
V: TRBV9
size: .
J: TRBJ1-1
CDR3: CASSVVSSNTEAFF
DNA: TGTGCCAGCAGCGTAGTTTCGTCTAACACTGAAGCTTTCTTT

D: TRBD1
V: TRBV29-1
size: .
J: TRBJ2-5
CDR3: CSVARDRVNQETQYF
DNA: TGCAGCGTTGCTAGGGACAGGGTGAACCAAGAGACCCAGTACTTC

D: .
V: TRBV7-8
size: .
J: TRBJ2-7
CDR3: CASSNQGHAYEQYF
DNA: TGTGCCAGCAGCAACCAGGGGCATGCCTACGAGCAGTACTTC

D: .
V: TRBV7-9
size: .
J: TRBJ1-1
CDR3: CASSLAGQGEAFF
DNA: TGTGCCAGCAGCTTAGCCGGACAAGGTGAAGCTTTCTTT

D: TRBD1
V: TRBV7-8
size: .
J: TRBJ2-7
CDR3: CASSLSTGRYEQYF
DNA: TGTGCCAGCAGCTTGTCGACAGGGCGATACGAGCAGTACTTC

D: .
V: TRBV6-5
size: .
J: TRBJ1-2
CDR3: CASRRNRQANGYTF
DNA: TGTGCCAGCAGGCGTAATAGACAGGCAAATGGCTACACCTTC

D: .
V: TRBV5-1
size: .
J: TRBJ2-1
CDR3: CASSFVSEPSYNEQFF
DNA: TGCGCCAGCAGCTTTGTATCGGAGCCCTCCTACAATGAGCAGTTCTTC

D: .
V: TRBV5-4
size: .
J: TRBJ1-5
CDR3: CASSLDSNSNQPQHF
DNA: TGTGCCAGCAGCTTGGACAGTAATAGCAATCAGCCCCAGCATTTT

D: TRBD1
V: TRBV6-1
size: .
J: TRBJ2-2
CDR3: CATTDRGWNTGELFF
DNA: TGTGCCACAACAGACAGGGGGTGGAACACCGGGGAGCTGTTTTTT

D: TRBD1
V: TRBV2
size: .
J: TRBJ2-3
CDR3: CASSRQGATSTDTQYF
DNA: TGTGCCAGCAGTCGACAGGGGGCTACTAGCACAGATACGCAGTATTTT

D: .
V: TRBV7-9
size: .
J: TRBJ1-1
CDR3: CASRPHQGLSEAFF
DNA: TGTGCCAGCAGACCGCACCAGGGGCTTTCTGAAGCTTTCTTT

D: .
V: TRBV19
size: .
J: TRBJ2-3
CDR3: CASSMRKATDTQYF
DNA: TGTGCCAGTAGTATGAGGAAGGCCACAGATACGCAGTATTTT

D: .
V: TRBV30
size: once
J: TRBJ1-1
CDR3: CAWSRMGALGTEAFF
DNA: TGTGCCTGGAGTAGAATGGGGGCTTTGGGCACTGAAGCTTTCTTT

D: TRBD1
V: TRBV5-1
size: .
J: TRBJ1-2
CDR3: CASSLGDRDGYTF
DNA: TGCGCCAGCAGCTTGGGGGACAGAGATGGCTACACCTTC

D: TRBD1
V: TRBV2
size: .
J: TRBJ2-5
CDR3: CASSEARTGGSRETQYF
DNA: TGTGCCAGCAGTGAAGCCCGGACAGGGGGAAGTCGAGAGACCCAGTACTTC

D: TRBD2
V: TRBV4-1
size: .
J: TRBJ2-1
CDR3: CASSKGLADPYNEQFF
DNA: TGCGCCAGCAGCAAGGGACTAGCGGATCCCTACAATGAGCAGTTCTTC

D: TRBD1
V: TRBV29-1
size: once
J: TRBJ1-1
CDR3: CSVKDRRTNTEAFF
DNA: TGCAGCGTGAAGGACAGGCGGACCAACACTGAAGCTTTCTTT

D: .
V: TRBV7-2
size: .
J: TRBJ2-7
CDR3: CASGQSYEQYF
DNA: TGTGCCAGCGGCCAGTCCTACGAGCAGTACTTC

D: TRBD1
V: TRBV5-4
size: .
J: TRBJ2-7
CDR3: CASSASGQGTRQQYF
DNA: TGTGCCAGCAGCGCCTCGGGACAGGGGACTCGCCAGCAGTACTTC

D: TRBD1
V: TRBV5-1
size: .
J: TRBJ2-7
CDR3: CASSFTGDPYEQYF
DNA: TGCGCCAGCAGCTTTACAGGGGACCCCTACGAGCAGTACTTC

D: .
V: TRBV6-5
size: .
J: TRBJ1-3
CDR3: CASRDGLGNTIYF
DNA: TGTGCCAGCCGGGATGGGCTTGGAAACACCATATATTTT

D: .
V: TRBV27
size: .
J: TRBJ1-5
CDR3: CASSLRGYEQPQHF
DNA: TGTGCCAGCAGTTTAAGAGGGTATGAACAGCCCCAGCATTTT

D: .
V: TRBV7-4
size: .
J: TRBJ2-3
CDR3: CASSCRAGRNTDTQYF
DNA: TGTGCCAGCAGCTGTCGGGCGGGACGAAACACAGATACGCAGTATTTT

D: .
V: TRBV12-5
size: .
J: TRBJ2-1
CDR3: CASGPPRGSYNEQFF
DNA: TGTGCTAGTGGTCCTCCCCGGGGGTCCTACAATGAGCAGTTCTTC

D: TRBD1
V: TRBV6-1
size: .
J: TRBJ2-3
CDR3: CASSRDRVTDTQYF
DNA: TGTGCCAGCAGCCGGGACAGAGTCACAGATACGCAGTATTTT

D: .
V: TRBV25-1
size: .
J: TRBJ2-3
CDR3: CASSEAVSTDTQYF
DNA: TGTGCCAGCAGTGAGGCGGTTAGCACAGATACGCAGTATTTT

D: TRBD1
V: TRBV6-1
size: .
J: TRBJ2-2
CDR3: CASSETGGTGELFF
DNA: TGTGCCAGCAGTGAAACAGGGGGCACCGGGGAGCTGTTTTTT

D: .
V: TRBV27
size: .
J: TRBJ2-1
CDR3: CASSYLASHEQFF
DNA: TGTGCCAGCAGTTACTTAGCTAGCCATGAGCAGTTCTTC

D: TRBD2
V: TRBV19
size: many
J: TRBJ2-1
CDR3: CASSPAGVKWNEQFF
DNA: TGTGCCAGTTCACCCGCGGGAGTGAAGTGGAATGAGCAGTTCTTC

D: .
V: TRBV19
size: .
J: TRBJ1-3
CDR3: CASSIQITGTPGNTIYF
DNA: TGTGCCAGTAGTATACAAATTACCGGGACTCCCGGAAACACCATATATTTT

D: .
V: TRBV11-3
size: .
J: TRBJ2-7
CDR3: CASRPWTHSSYEQYF
DNA: TGTGCCAGCAGACCCTGGACACATAGCTCCTACGAGCAGTACTTC

D: TRBD2
V: TRBV5-8
size: .
J: TRBJ2-5
CDR3: CASSSGLAGVDWGETQYF
DNA: TGTGCCAGCAGCTCAGGACTAGCGGGAGTTGATTGGGGGGAGACCCAGTACTTC

D: .
V: TRBV29-1
size: .
J: TRBJ2-1
CDR3: CSGGDSGSSYNEQFF
DNA: TGCAGCGGTGGTGATAGCGGTAGCTCCTACAATGAGCAGTTCTTC

D: .
V: TRBV6-5
size: .
J: TRBJ2-3
CDR3: CASSYGEVPDTQYF
DNA: TGTGCCAGCAGTTATGGTGAGGTCCCAGATACGCAGTATTTT

D: TRBD2
V: TRBV6-1
size: .
J: TRBJ2-1
CDR3: CASSEGTSGTFYNEQFF
DNA: TGTGCCAGCAGTGAAGGGACTAGCGGGACCTTCTACAATGAGCAGTTCTTC

D: .
V: TRBV27
size: many
J: TRBJ1-1
CDR3: CASSPTDRNTEAFF
DNA: TGTGCCAGCAGTCCCACGGACAGGAACACTGAAGCTTTCTTT

D: TRBD1
V: TRBV11-2
size: .
J: TRBJ2-7
CDR3: CASSPSPGTGGLKSLEQYF
DNA: TGTGCCAGCAGCCCGTCCCCCGGGACAGGGGGTCTTAAGTCCCTCGAGCAGTACTTC

D: TRBD1
V: TRBV7-9
size: .
J: TRBJ2-5
CDR3: CASSPTGWGIGEDETQYF
DNA: TGTGCCAGCAGCCCGACAGGGTGGGGGATTGGCGAAGATGAGACCCAGTACTTC

D: TRBD1
V: TRBV5-6
size: .
J: TRBJ1-2
CDR3: CASSEIGTGNYGYTF
DNA: TGTGCCAGCAGCGAGATCGGGACAGGGAACTATGGCTACACCTTC

D: .
V: TRBV5-5
size: .
J: TRBJ2-7
CDR3: CASSSFTSSVPTSEQYF
DNA: TGTGCCAGCAGCTCCTTCACCTCTAGCGTCCCTACGTCGGAGCAGTACTTC

D: TRBD2
V: TRBV4-1
size: once
J: TRBJ2-5
CDR3: CASSQGFSGTETQYF
DNA: TGCGCCAGCAGCCAAGGATTTAGCGGGACAGAGACCCAGTACTTC

D: TRBD2
V: TRBV5-1
size: once
J: TRBJ2-1
CDR3: CASSPDVGLAVVNEQFF
DNA: TGCGCCAGCAGCCCCGACGTGGGACTAGCGGTCGTCAATGAGCAGTTCTTC

D: TRBD1
V: TRBV6-5
size: .
J: TRBJ1-2
CDR3: CASYPTGDNKGYTF
DNA: TGTGCCAGCTATCCGACAGGGGATAATAAGGGCTACACCTTC

D: .
V: TRBV11-3
size: .
J: TRBJ2-1
CDR3: CASSPRLGTDEQFF
DNA: TGTGCCAGCAGCCCGCGACTAGGAACAGATGAGCAGTTCTTC

D: TRBD2
V: TRBV7-9
size: .
J: TRBJ2-1
CDR3: CASSSGSNNEQFF
DNA: TGTGCCAGCAGTAGCGGGAGCAACAATGAGCAGTTCTTC